This TCR beta chain was found in a study of shared clonotypes between healthy human individuals. Researchers divided each subset's genomic DNA evenly across several immunoSEQ plates. Clones were sequenced by immunoSEQ multiplex PCR, and TCRdb holds only the in-frame ones, with some missing. In the table there are fewer than 850,000 clones, about 92% of which are singletons. Points on this clone: Its antigen is unknown.

This CDR3 region has 15 residues. Trimming pared 5 bases from V and 3 bases from J, leaving 18 bases between. General study findings and limits: Clonotypes not shared had lower generation probabilities than those common to all four donors. Memory subsets generally showed lower estimated richness than naive subsets. Though the depth was large, rarefaction showed that sorted-subset sequencing was incomplete.

Sequenced material: memory CD8+ T cells from PBMCs. Subset indicated: CD45RO+ cells pooled with CCR7-negative TemRA cells. The chain employs TRBV5-3 and TRBJ2-7; D is possibly TRBD1 (7 bases). TRBV5-3 is assigned to the ORF class and has an uncertain function. The TCR was taken from a man aged 18 to 35 in good health. Some clones in this sample may be carry-over from other donors' samples. The CDR3 bases are TGTGCCAGAAGGCCCAGGGGGGAAGAAGACTACGAGCAGTACTTC. Protein product: CARRPRGEEDYEQYF.